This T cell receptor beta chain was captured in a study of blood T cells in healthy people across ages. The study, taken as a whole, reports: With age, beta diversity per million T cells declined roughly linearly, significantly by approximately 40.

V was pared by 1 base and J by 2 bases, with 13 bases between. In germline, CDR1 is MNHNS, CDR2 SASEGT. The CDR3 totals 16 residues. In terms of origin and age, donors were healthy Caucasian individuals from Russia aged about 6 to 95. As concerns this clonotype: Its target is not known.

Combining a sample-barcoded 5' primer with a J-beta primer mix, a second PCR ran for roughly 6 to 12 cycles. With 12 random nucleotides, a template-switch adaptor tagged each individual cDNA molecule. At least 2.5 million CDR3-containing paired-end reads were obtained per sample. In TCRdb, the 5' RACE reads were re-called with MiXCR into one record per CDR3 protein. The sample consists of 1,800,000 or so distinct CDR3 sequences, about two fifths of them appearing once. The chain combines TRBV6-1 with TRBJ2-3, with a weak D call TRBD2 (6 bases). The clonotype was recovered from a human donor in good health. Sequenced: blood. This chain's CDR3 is CASSEVLAGNTDTQYF. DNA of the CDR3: TGTGCCAGCAGTGAAGTTCTGGCGGGGAACACAGATACGCAGTATTTT.